The 29 T cell receptor beta chains in this list originate from one sample, sequenced in a study of cytomegalovirus exposure and HLA in healthy donors. The PCR used 60 Vbeta and 13 Jbeta primers. Measured with immunoSEQ multiplex PCR; TCRdb has only the in-frame clones, and not every one. The sample records approximately 150,000 clones, around 80% being singletons. Sequenced sample: PBMCs. Source of these receptors: a young woman in good health and CMV-seropositive.

V and J are TRBV9 and TRBJ2-1, with D maybe TRBD1 (6 bases). The V gene's germline CDR1 is SGDLS and CDR2 YYNGEE. Trimming left V 3 bases short and J 4 bases short, with 17 bases between. CDR3 size: 16 residues. The CDR3 region has the DNA TGTGCCAGCAGCGGATCCCTCGGGACACAGTACAATGAGCAGTTCTTC. Translated, it gives CASSGSLGTQYNEQFF.

The sample holds one count of this clone. This chain uses TRBV15 with TRBJ1-5, with 8 bases fitting TRBD1. With V trimmed by 0 bases and J by 0 bases, 4 bases remained unmatched. The CDR3 has 17 residues. Per germline, CDR1 LNHNV and CDR2 YYDKDF (reference sequence). In nucleotides, the CDR3 is TGTGCCACCAGCAGAGATTTGACAGGGGATAGCAATCAGCCCCAGCATTTT. It translates to CATSRDLTGDSNQPQHF.

In DNA form, the CDR3 reads TGTGCCAGCACCGGAGCCAATGAAAAACTGTTTTTT. Translating it yields CASTGANEKLFF. The rearrangement joins TRBV2 to TRBJ1-4; D unresolved. Germline lookup yields CDR1 SNHLY and CDR2 FYNNEI. Trimming cost V 7 bases and J 5 bases, with 8 bases left between them. This CDR3 is built from 12 residues. The whole variable domain, remainder taken from reference TRBV2 and TRBJ1-4, is EPEVTQTPSHQVTQMGQEVILRCVPISNHLYFYWYRQILGQKVEFLVSFYNNEISEKSEIFDDQFSVERPDGSNFTLKIRSTKLEDSAMYFCASTGANEKLFFGSGTQLSVL.

This clone showed up just once. The genes are TRBV30 and TRBJ2-2; the D gene is possibly TRBD2 (5 bases). The CDR3 length is 14 residues. V was trimmed by 0 bases and J by 1 base, leaving 6 bases between them. Germline V gives CDR1 GTSNPN, CDR2 SVGIG (reference sequence). In DNA form, the CDR3 reads TGTGCCTGGAGTGTAGGGAGGAACACCGGGGAGCTGTTTTTT. It is translated as CAWSVGRNTGELFF.

The chain recombines TRBV14 with TRBJ2-1, with 10 positions matching TRBD2. Looked up from germline, CDR1 is SGHDN and CDR2 is FVKESK. V shed 1 base and J 4 bases; nucleotides not matched to a gene: 7. This CDR3 spans 17 amino acids. CDR3: CASSQAMLAGGYNEQFF. CDR3 DNA sequence: TGTGCCAGCAGCCAAGCCATGTTAGCGGGGGGTTACAATGAGCAGTTCTTC. The full variable domain, completed using reference TRBV14 and TRBJ2-1, is EAGVTQFPSHSVIEKGQTVTLRCDPISGHDNLYWYRRVMGKEIKFLLHFVKESKQDESGMPNNRFLAERTGGTYSTLKVQPAELEDSGVYFCASSQAMLAGGYNEQFFGPGTRLTVL.

The rearrangement links TRBV4-3 to TRBJ1-2; D is undetermined. The ends were cut back, 0 bases at V and 8 bases at J, with 16 bases in the middle. Germline loops: CDR1 LGHNA, CDR2 YSLEER. The CDR3 is made up of 15 amino acids. CDR3 sequence: CASSQDWSGRVGYTF. CDR3 nucleotides: TGCGCCAGCAGCCAAGATTGGTCGGGGAGAGTCGGCTACACCTTC.

V gene TRBV27 combines with J gene TRBJ2-1, with 9 bases aligning to TRBD2. V dropped 5 bases and J dropped 5; count of bases not matched to a gene: 7. This CDR3 region has 15 residues. Germline loops: CDR1 MNHEY, CDR2 SMNVEV (reference sequence). Here the CDR3 DNA reads TGTGCCAGCAGTGCCTTAGCGGGAGTAAACAATGAGCAGTTCTTC. It is translated as CASSALAGVNNEQFF.

The rearrangement uses TRBV18 and TRBJ2-3, with a possible D match to TRBD2 (7 bases). Germline CDR1 KGHSH, CDR2 LQKENI. Trimming shortened V by 8 bases and J by 0 bases, and 15 bases separated the two germline ends. This CDR3 spans 15 amino acids. CDR3 loop: CASTGGGQSTDTQYF. The CDR3 DNA sequence: TGTGCCAGCACTGGGGGGGGCCAAAGCACAGATACGCAGTATTTT.

V and J are TRBV7-2 and TRBJ2-7; 8 nucleotides match TRBD1. Trimming took 3 bases from V and 0 from J; bases not matched to a gene: 7. The CDR3 contains 16 residues. Germline CDR1 reads SGHTA; CDR2 reads FQGNSA. CDR3 amino acids: CASSFQTGTGSYEQYF. The CDR3 bases are TGTGCCAGCAGCTTCCAAACCGGGACAGGCTCCTACGAGCAGTACTTC.

The chain links TRBV6-5 to TRBJ2-4; 7 bases are shared with TRBD1. Germline V gene lookup returns CDR1 MNHEY and CDR2 SVGAGI. V was clipped by 4 bases and J by 0 bases; unmatched bases: 6. This CDR3 has 16 residues. The CDR3 sequence: CASSSGQLLAKNIQYF. The CDR3 DNA sequence: TGTGCCAGCAGTTCGGGACAGCTCCTAGCCAAAAACATTCAGTACTTC.

This rearrangement joins TRBV30 to TRBJ1-4; 7 nucleotides align to TRBD1. The CDR3 runs 16 residues. Per germline, CDR1 GTSNPN and CDR2 SVGIG (reference sequence). V lost 1 base, J lost 0 bases, and 5 bases stayed unmatched. The CDR3 DNA reads TGTGCCTGGAGTGAGGGGGCGGCTGCAACTAATGAAAAACTGTTTTTT. Translated, it gives CAWSEGAAATNEKLFF.

As to this clone: Relative to the germline gene, one junction end is altered; a read error may explain this. Other DNA sequences in this specimen translate into the identical CDR3. The chain links TRBV28 to TRBJ2-7, with 7 bases identical to TRBD1. The CDR3 extends over 14 amino acids. Germline V gene data show CDR1 as MDHEN and CDR2 as SYDVKM. CDR3 amino acids: CASSRQGVSYEQYF. The CDR3, as DNA: TGCGCCAGCTCTCGCCAGGGGGTCTCGTACGAGCAGTACTTC.

The chain couples TRBV5-4 to TRBJ2-5; a possible D gene is TRBD2 (5 bases). Germline V lookup: CDR1 SGHNT, CDR2 YYREEE (reference sequence). Trimming took 3 bases from V and 5 from J, leaving 11 bases between them. CDR3 size: 13 residues. The DNA of the CDR3 is TGTGCCAGCAGCTCTACCCCGGGGGAGACCCAGTACTTC. Protein product: CASSSTPGETQYF.

Only one count was recorded for this clone. J is TRBJ1-1 and V is TRBV27, with 7 bases aligning to TRBD1. Germline lookup yields CDR1 MNHEY and CDR2 SMNVEV (reference sequence). The CDR3 contains 13 residues. V dropped 6 bases and J dropped 4; count of bases not matched to a gene: 5. CDR3 protein: CASSKGDSTEAFF. The CDR3 DNA follows: TGTGCCAGCAGCAAAGGGGACAGCACTGAAGCTTTCTTT.

The gene calls are TRBV2 and TRBJ2-3; D may be TRBD2 (5 bases). V lost 5 bases and J 3 bases, leaving 15 bases between the germline ends. In germline, CDR1 is SNHLY, CDR2 FYNNEI. The CDR3 extends over 15 amino acids. As DNA, the CDR3 is TGTGCCAGCAGTCCTAGCATGTTGGGGACAGATACGCAGTATTTT. Protein product: CASSPSMLGTDTQYF.

This clone has at least ten counts. The chain has TRBV6-1 and TRBJ2-3; no definite D call. Trimming took 0 bases from V and 2 from J, leaving 6 bases between them. Germline V gene lookup returns CDR1 MNHNS and CDR2 SASEGT. The CDR3 length is 14 residues. The CDR3 protein is CASSEASNTDTQYF. The CDR3 bases are TGTGCCAGCAGTGAAGCTAGCAACACAGATACGCAGTATTTT.

The chain links TRBV6-5 to TRBJ1-2; D remains unclear. The germline CDR1 and CDR2 sequences are MNHEY and SVGAGI. The CDR3 is 13 amino acids. V shed 8 bases and J shed 4 bases, with 14 bases lying between them. The CDR3: CASGPGGGYGYTF. The DNA of the CDR3 is TGTGCCAGCGGACCGGGAGGTGGCTATGGCTACACCTTC.

The chain joins TRBV27 to TRBJ2-1, with 10 positions matching TRBD2. After removal of 6 bases from V and 1 base from J, the junction contained 6 bases not matched to a gene. Germline V gives CDR1 MNHEY, CDR2 SMNVEV (reference sequence). The CDR3 loop spans 16 amino acids. The CDR3 sequence is CASRRLAGVSYNEQFF. CDR3 DNA sequence: TGTGCCAGCAGAAGGCTAGCGGGAGTATCCTACAATGAGCAGTTCTTC.

The chain combines TRBV4-1 with TRBJ2-7, with D maybe TRBD2 (5 bases). The CDR3 totals 16 residues. Trimming took off 4 bases at V and 0 bases at J, with 16 bases between the two ends. Germline values: CDR1 MGHRA, CDR2 YSYEKL. In nucleotides, the CDR3 is TGCGCCAGCAGCCCTTCTCCCGGAGGTAGCTCCTACGAGCAGTACTTC. This sequence encodes CASSPSPGGSSYEQYF.

The gene calls are TRBV15 and TRBJ2-7; 10 positions match TRBD1. The CDR3 contains 15 residues. The germline V gene encodes CDR1 LNHNV and CDR2 YYDKDF (reference sequence). Trimming took 0 bases from V and 4 from J; bases not matched to a gene: 3. Here the CDR3 reads CATSRDPGQGYEQYF. CDR3 sequence (DNA): TGTGCCACCAGCAGAGATCCGGGACAGGGGTACGAGCAGTACTTC. Full variable domain (remainder filled in from reference TRBV15 and TRBJ2-7): DAMVIQNPRYQVTQFGKPVTLSCSQTLNHNVMYWYQQKSSQAPKLLFHYYDKDFNNEADTPDNFQSRRPNTSFCFLDIRSPGLGDTAMYLCATSRDPGQGYEQYFGPGTRLTVT.

The chain uses TRBV11-2 and TRBJ1-4; TRBD1 matches at 10 bases. The J segment lost 8 bases and the V segment lost 4 bases, leaving 7 bases of the junction unmatched. CDR1 and CDR2 (germline): SGHAT, FQNNGV. CDR3 length: 15 amino acids. CDR3 amino acids: CASSSLTGGLEKLFF. The CDR3 nucleotides read TGTGCCAGCAGCTCACTGACAGGGGGCTTGGAAAAACTGTTTTTT.

This clone was counted once. The chain links TRBV4-2 to TRBJ1-2; D is undetermined. The CDR3 runs 16 residues. Germline V gene lookup returns CDR1 LGHNA and CDR2 YNFKEQ. The ends were cut back, 0 bases at V and 6 bases at J, with 17 bases in the middle. CDR3 residues: CASSQDRQPQVHGYTF. As DNA, the CDR3 is TGTGCCAGCAGCCAAGATAGGCAGCCCCAGGTTCATGGCTACACCTTC.

This chain's CDR3 is CASSLPRTGLSYEQYF. The CDR3 DNA is TGCGCCAGCAGCTTGCCCAGGACAGGGCTCTCCTACGAGCAGTACTTC. The chain couples TRBV5-1 to TRBJ2-7; 8 bases match TRBD1. Trimming cost V 1 base and J 0 bases; bases outside gene matches: 6. There are 16 residues in the CDR3. Germline CDR1 reads SGHRS; CDR2 reads YFSETQ.

The chain combines TRBV6-5 with TRBJ1-2; 9 bases agree with TRBD1. The CDR3 contains 13 residues. V lost 6 bases and J lost 8; bases outside the gene matches: 7. Germline V gene lookup returns CDR1 MNHEY and CDR2 SVGAGI. The CDR3 loop reads CASSPGTGRGYTF. In nucleotides, the CDR3 is TGTGCCAGCAGCCCCGGGACAGGGCGCGGCTACACCTTC.

The gene calls are TRBV2 and TRBJ2-3, with TRBD1 matching 9 bases. Germline CDR1 SNHLY, CDR2 FYNNEI. V gave up 6 bases and J gave up 4 bases; unmatched junction bases: 11. This CDR3 comprises 16 residues. The CDR3 loop is CASSRGTGRPADTQYF. The CDR3 nucleotides are TGTGCCAGCAGCCGAGGGACAGGGAGGCCGGCAGATACGCAGTATTTT.

The chain combines TRBV13 with TRBJ1-2; D gene uncertain. With 5 bases removed from V and 4 bases from J, the gap between germline ends came to 17 bases. This CDR3 contains 15 residues. In germline, CDR1 is PRHDT, CDR2 FYEKMQ (reference sequence). In DNA form, the CDR3 reads TGTGCCAGCAGCCTCCCCCGGGAAATCCGCTATGGCTACACCTTC. As protein: CASSLPREIRYGYTF.

This clone was counted a single time. The genes are TRBV11-2 and TRBJ2-3; 10 nucleotides agree with TRBD2. This CDR3 comprises 13 residues. Germline V CDR1 and CDR2: SGHAT, FQNNGV. V shed 8 bases and J 7 bases; nucleotides not matched to a gene: 6. The CDR3 loop reads CASGGTSANTQYF. In DNA, the CDR3 is TGTGCCAGCGGGGGGACTAGCGCCAATACGCAGTATTTT.

This chain uses TRBV4-3 with TRBJ1-2; 12 bases are shared with TRBD1. This CDR3 has 15 amino acids. Germline trimming cut 0 bases from V and 8 bases from J; bases unmatched to any gene: 4. The germline CDR1 and CDR2 sequences are LGHNA and YSLEER. CDR3 bases: TGCGCCAGCAGCCAAGACAGGGACAGGGGGCACGGCTACACCTTC. It yields the protein CASSQDRDRGHGYTF.

The CDR3 spells CATRNQGAKNIQYF. For the CDR3, the DNA is TGTGCCACGAGAAACCAGGGGGCCAAAAACATTCAGTACTTC. This chain links TRBV27 with TRBJ2-4; D is perhaps TRBD1 (6 bases). V dropped 10 bases and J dropped 1 base, with 14 bases sitting between them. The CDR3 runs 14 residues. Germline V CDR1 and CDR2: MNHEY, SMNVEV (reference sequence).